Here is one T cell receptor beta chain with its context. Its antigen is unknown. Described treatment: approximately 9-day PBMC culture with coronavirus spike peptide pools or control peptides (ViraFEST assay). The sample originates from a study of vaccination and CD4 T cells after COVID-19. Cultured CD4+ T cells had their DNA profiled by the Oncomine TCR Beta short-read assay. MiXCR, run by TCRdb on the PCR reads, gives a single entry per CDR3 protein. The table records under 15,000 distinct CDR3 sequences, about 59% of them present only once. The CDR3 runs to 16 residues. The V gene lost 4 bases and the J gene lost 1 base, with 14 bases spanning the gap. Looked up from germline, CDR1 is KGHDR and CDR2 is SFDVKD.

This clonotype was sampled from a human donor who had recovered from COVID-19. This rearrangement joins TRBV24-1 to TRBJ2-3; D is undetermined. Sequenced: CD4+ T cells from blood, cultured in vitro. The CDR3 loop reads CATSDLEFGGTDTQYF. CDR3 coding DNA: TGTGCCACCAGTGACTTGGAGTTTGGGGGCACAGATACGCAGTATTTT.